This T cell receptor (beta chain) is drawn from a study of shared clonotypes between healthy human individuals (dated by TCRdb to 2020 to 2022). General notes on the study: A couple of women and three men aged 18 to 49 years were included in the cohort. Per donor, leukapheresis produced somewhere between about 0.9 and 9 billion PBMCs. Per donor, three plates each were used for CD4 naive and CD4 memory, two for CD8 naive, and one for CD8 memory. Different laboratories and diverse techniques were used to prepare libraries and sequence TCR repertoires, to increase sequencing depth and limit assay-specific biases. To estimate repertoire size and how much clonotype sharing occurs between individuals, the study deeply sequenced the blood TCR repertoires of five healthy adults. Results and caveats for the whole study, not just this receptor: Pairwise subsampling indicated that sequencing depth was expected to affect the degree of clonotype sharing among donors. Naive subsets generally had larger estimated clonotype richness than memory subsets. Clonotypes shared by all four sorted-subset donors showed higher generation probabilities than non-shared clonotypes. When a few donors were compared, the shared fraction of clonotypes was roughly 4.8% for naive CD4, roughly 3.3% for naive CD8, 2.3% for memory CD4, and 0.4% for memory CD8. The genetic and exposure-history diversity represented was limited by the small number of donors. Even with the large sequencing depth, rarefaction of the sorted-subset datasets indicated that sequencing was incomplete. Sampling was restricted to blood, and TCR repertoires in tissue are likely to differ from TCR repertoires in blood.

Donors were healthy HIV-negative adults with no recently reported acute infections or vaccinations. All donors were Caucasian adults living in Nashville, Tennessee, USA. Magnetic negative selection was used to enrich CD4+ T cells, after which naive cells were positively selected on CD45RA and the negative fraction became the memory subset. Blood was obtained by leukapheresis, after which PBMCs were separated by Ficoll-Histopaque density gradient centrifugation and cryopreserved in liquid nitrogen vapor phase. Analytical flow cytometry was used to check the purity and quantity of each magnetically sorted T cell population. Genomic DNA was isolated from each sorted fraction and quantified by UV absorbance on a Nanodrop 2000c. Concerning this clone itself: This clone's antigen is unknown. Base qualities are not provided; no much larger clone lies one nucleotide away.

Using the deep immunoSEQ assay, multiplex PCR amplified TCR CDR3 regions from genomic DNA. Extracted genomic DNA from each cell subset was spread evenly across all wells of several immunoSEQ 96-well plates, with each plate serving as a replicate. For sorted subsets, each replicate PCR was loaded with roughly 190 ng genomic DNA, equivalent to approximately 27,000 T cell genomes. The purified libraries were quantified using a Qubit 3.0 fluorometer, sized with a Bioanalyzer 2100, and then quantified again using the KAPA Library Quantification kit. A separate single-read 150-cycle Illumina NextSeq 550 flow cell was used to sequence each immunoSEQ 96-well plate. The authors' analysis ran thus. Because the immunoSEQ output included only junctional sequences and no quality scores, the filtering could not be the same as the filtering used for full-length reads. Sequences were annotated with PyIR, a Python wrapper for IgBLAST v1.9, and V/J genes and CDR3 were assigned using IMGT germline references. Reads were filtered out if the reads had weak V/J assignments (E-value above 1e-6), no CDR3, stop codons, out-of-frame junctions, or ambiguous translated residues. V3J clonotypes were defined by identical inferred V gene, J gene, and CDR3 amino acid sequence. The percentage overlap between two repertoires was calculated by dividing the number of shared unique clonotypes by the size of the smaller repertoire. RTK rarefaction, the Chao1 estimator, and Recon v2.1 estimates of unobserved clonotypes were used to assess repertoire richness. Generation probabilities were computed with OLGA for all TCRbeta clonotypes obtained by the gDNA method from four donors. TCRdb stores this immuneACCESS table with in-frame sequences only. Part of the clones is absent; in the studies checked, under half of the shortfall reflects unresolved V genes, and no reason is known for the rest. That table supplies the V and J calls and clone size; D and trimming were determined from the DNA. This sample holds roughly 2,300,000 clones; about nine tenths were observed only once. The top ten constitute approximately 0.39% of the sample.

The CDR3 has 16 amino acids, counting the end cysteine and phenylalanine. The DNA shown is the 48-base CDR3, in frame from base 1. Germline trimming: 1 base from V, 0 bases from J; junction bases outside gene matches: 3. The germline V gene yields SGHTA for CDR1 and FQGNSA for CDR2. The sequenced sample consisted of naive CD4+ T cells from PBMCs. The cell subset or site label of this sample denotes: CD45RA+ positively selected. The chain couples TRBV7-2 to TRBJ2-5, with 9 middle bases fitting TRBD2. The sequence was collected from a man in his late teens or twenties in good health. Some clones in this sample may be carry-over from other donors' samples. In nucleotide form, the sequence is TGTGCCAGCAGCTTAGTCGGGACTAGCAACCAAGAGACCCAGTACTTC. Translated, this gives CASSLVGTSNQETQYF.